Listed below are T cell receptor beta chains from one sample, sequenced in a study of blood T cell repertoires in COVID-19. Repertoires were generated with immunoSEQ multiplex PCR, while TCRdb's copy carries only in-frame clones and drops some. Found here are more than 150,000 clones, more than 85% of them singletons; the top ten hold almost 1%. The sequencing sample was made of peripheral blood. The receptors shown here come from a man younger than 35 with acute or convalescent COVID-19. CDR3s include the opening cysteine and the closing phenylalanine or tryptophan. The D gene is left open where the match is weak. Clone size, where shown, is once, few, many, or a class for clones that have expanded.

>15|TRBD2|TRBV7-6|.|TRBJ2-2
TGTGCCAGCAGCTTAGTCGGGGGGGCCGTCGGGGAGCTGTTTTTT
CASSLVGGAVGELFF
>16|TRBD1|TRBV24-1|.|TRBJ1-2
TGTGCCACCAGTGATTTTTCAGGGGGCCAGTACTATGGCTACACCTTC
CATSDFSGGQYYGYTF
>15|TRBD1|TRBV27|.|TRBJ2-1
TGTGCCAGCAGTTCGTTGTCAGGGGGCACGAATGAGCAGTTCTTC
CASSSLSGGTNEQFF
>16|.|TRBV21-1|.|TRBJ2-3
TGTGCCAGCAGCAAACTCCCAGGACAGTCAATTCATACGCAGTATTTT
CASSKLPGQSIHTQYF
>18|TRBD2|TRBV25-1|.|TRBJ2-1
TGTGCCGGCAGTGATCCTACCTTAGCGGGGGGGACTTACAATGAGCAGTTCTTC
CAGSDPTLAGGTYNEQFF
>13|.|TRBV18|.|TRBJ2-1
TGTGCCAGCTCACCAGGACAGATCAATGAGCAGTTCTTC
CASSPGQINEQFF
>16|TRBD1|TRBV7-8|.|TRBJ1-4
TGTGCCAGCAGCTTTAGCGGCAGGGGGATAGGTGAAAAACTGTTTTTT
CASSFSGRGIGEKLFF
>13|.|TRBV7-2|.|TRBJ1-2
TGTGCCAGCAGCGATACAGGAGTCTATGGCTACACCTTC
CASSDTGVYGYTF
>11|TRBD1|TRBV25-1|.|TRBJ2-7
TGTGCCAGCAGTCGGCAGGGGGTGCAGTACTTC
CASSRQGVQYF
>20|TRBD2|TRBV2|.|TRBJ2-4
TGTGCCAGCCTTCAACCACTTTTAACCGCGGGGGGCCAAGCCAAAAACATTCAGTACTTC
CASLQPLLTAGGQAKNIQYF
>14|.|TRBV19|once|TRBJ1-1
TGTGCCACAGAGGCGGGGGCTAGTAACACTGAAGCTTTCTTT
CATEAGASNTEAFF
>19|TRBD2|TRBV4-1|once|TRBJ2-3
TGCGCCAGCAGCCAAGTCCTTCTTAAAGCGGGGGCGAAGGTAGATACGCAGTATTTT
CASSQVLLKAGAKVDTQYF
>16|TRBD1|TRBV5-1|once|TRBJ2-5
TGCGCCAGCAGCTTCCGCGGGACAGGGGACCAGCAGACCCAGTACTTC
CASSFRGTGDQQTQYF
>15|TRBD1|TRBV27|.|TRBJ1-2
TGTGCCAGCAGTAAAAAACAGGGGGCGCTTACTGCCTACACCTTC
CASSKKQGALTAYTF
>13|TRBD1|TRBV6-4|once|TRBJ1-1
TGTGCCAGCAGTCCTCATGGGACAGGTGAAGCTTTCTTT
CASSPHGTGEAFF
>13|.|TRBV29-1|few|TRBJ1-3
TGCAGCGTTGACAGTGACTCTGGAAACACCATATATTTT
CSVDSDSGNTIYF
>13|.|TRBV30|.|TRBJ2-5
TGTGCCTGGAGTGTACCAGGCCAAGAGACCCAGTACTTC
CAWSVPGQETQYF
>13|.|TRBV5-1|.|TRBJ2-2
TGCGCCAGCCGCGGCCGGGACACCGGGGAGCTGTTTTTT
CASRGRDTGELFF
>15|TRBD1|TRBV6-5|once|TRBJ1-5
TGTGCCAGCAGCCCAGGGGGCTGGGGCAATCAGCCCCAGCATTTT
CASSPGGWGNQPQHF
>13|.|TRBV27|once|TRBJ2-3
TGTGCCAGCAGCCCCAGCGGCACAGATACGCAGTATTTT
CASSPSGTDTQYF
>12|.|TRBV30|.|TRBJ1-6
TGTGCCTGGAGCGGACAGAGCTCACCCCTCCACTTT
CAWSGQSSPLHF
>16|TRBD1|TRBV2|.|TRBJ1-5
TGTGCCAGCCAGAGGGGGCAGGGGAAGTACAATCAGCCCCAGCATTTT
CASQRGQGKYNQPQHF
>13|.|TRBV2|once|TRBJ2-2
TGTGCCAGCATGGGCAGGGCGGTCGGGGAGCTGTTTTTT
CASMGRAVGELFF
>14|.|TRBV7-3|.|TRBJ2-1
TGTGCCAGCAGCTTAAATTCGGACTTCCCCGAGCAGTTCTTC
CASSLNSDFPEQFF
>14|TRBD1|TRBV10-3|.|TRBJ2-7
TGTGCCATCAGCGCCGGGACAGGGACCTACGAGCAGTACTTC
CAISAGTGTYEQYF
>19|TRBD1|TRBV30|.|TRBJ1-4
TGTGCCTGGAGTCCTGAACGACAGGGGATCGGGTTAGCTAATGAAAAACTGTTTTTT
CAWSPERQGIGLANEKLFF
>20|.|TRBV27|.|TRBJ2-2
TGTGCCAGCAGTTCAAGGGGATACGGCGATCACATGGCGAACACCGGGGAGCTGTTTTTT
CASSSRGYGDHMANTGELFF
>16|TRBD2|TRBV4-2|once|TRBJ2-3
TGTGCCAGCAGCCAGGCGGCTAGCGGCAGCACAGATACGCAGTATTTT
CASSQAASGSTDTQYF
>17|TRBD1|TRBV28|.|TRBJ1-3
TGTGCCAGCAGTTTATTTGCGACAGGGCGTTCTAGAAACACCATATATTTT
CASSLFATGRSRNTIYF
>16|TRBD1|TRBV5-1|.|TRBJ1-1
TGCGCCAGCAGCAACGGACAGGGGGGTCTGAACACTGAAGCTTTCTTT
CASSNGQGGLNTEAFF
>14|.|TRBV9|.|TRBJ1-6
TGTGCCAGCAGCGGGAGCTCCTATAATTCACCCCTCCACTTT
CASSGSSYNSPLHF
>12|.|TRBV3-1/TRBV3-2|.|TRBJ1-2
TGTGCCAGCAGCCAAGTGGAGGGTGGCTACACCTTC
CASSQVEGGYTF
>16|.|TRBV19|.|TRBJ1-1
TGTGCCAGTAGTACACAGAGTCCTCTAAGGGGCACTGAAGCTTTCTTT
CASSTQSPLRGTEAFF
>11|.|TRBV19|few|TRBJ1-1
TGTGCCAGTGGGGCACCCTCTGAAGCTTTCTTT
CASGAPSEAFF
>11|.|TRBV24-1|.|TRBJ1-2
TGTGCCACCAGTGACTTATATGGCTACACCTTC
CATSDLYGYTF
>17|.|TRBV30|few|TRBJ1-1
TGTGCCTGGATGACAGCAGGAGGGAGATTCATGAACACTGAAGCTTTCTTT
CAWMTAGGRFMNTEAFF
>16|.|TRBV21-1|.|TRBJ1-2
TGTGCCAGCAGCAAAGCAGTCGGGGGGTTTAACTATGGCTACACCTTC
CASSKAVGGFNYGYTF
>14|.|TRBV6-5|.|TRBJ2-2
TGTGCCTTACGAGACGGGGGGAACACCGGGGAGCTGTTTTTT
CALRDGGNTGELFF
>16|.|TRBV6-6|.|TRBJ1-1
TGTGCCAGCAGTTCCTACCCGGCCGACTCGAACACTGAAGCTTTCTTT
CASSSYPADSNTEAFF
>14|.|TRBV5-4|.|TRBJ2-1
TGTGCCAGCAGCCCAGGGGGGTTGGCCAATGAGCAGTTCTTC
CASSPGGLANEQFF
>14|.|TRBV5-1|.|TRBJ1-3
TGCGCCAGCAGGCCGGTTGTCTCTGGAAACACCATATATTTT
CASRPVVSGNTIYF
>15|TRBD1|TRBV28|.|TRBJ1-1
TGTGCCATTTGTGGTCGGCCGACAGGGCTCACTGAAGCTTTCTTT
CAICGRPTGLTEAFF
>17|TRBD1|TRBV10-2|.|TRBJ1-1
TGCGCCAGCAGTGATCTCCTGGGACAGACACTAAACACTGAAGCTTTCTTT
CASSDLLGQTLNTEAFF
>11|.|TRBV7-2|.|TRBJ1-2
TGTGCCAGCAGCTTGGGACTGCGGTACACCTTC
CASSLGLRYTF
>11|.|TRBV27|.|TRBJ2-5
TGTGCCAGCAGTTTAGGCGAGACCCAGTACTTC
CASSLGETQYF
>13|.|TRBV11-3|.|TRBJ2-7
TGTGCCAGCAGCTTAACAGGGAACTACGAGCAGTACTTC
CASSLTGNYEQYF
>14|.|TRBV5-1|.|TRBJ1-2
TGCGCCAGCAGCTTGGTTGGAGCTAACTATGGCTACACCTTC
CASSLVGANYGYTF
>15|TRBD2|TRBV7-2|.|TRBJ2-2
TGTGCCAGCAAACACCCGGGGGGATACACCGGGGAGCTGTTTTTT
CASKHPGGYTGELFF
>15|.|TRBV6-5|.|TRBJ1-4
TGTGCCAGCAGTTACTCGAGACGGACATCTGAAAAACTGTTTTTT
CASSYSRRTSEKLFF
>15|TRBD1|TRBV6-4|many|TRBJ1-6
TGTGCCAGCAGTGCCGGGACAGGGGGAAATTCACCCCTCCACTTT
CASSAGTGGNSPLHF
>13|.|TRBV29-1|.|TRBJ2-1
TGCAGCGGATCCGGGACATCGGACAATGAGCAGTTCTTC
CSGSGTSDNEQFF